The entry below gives a single TCR beta chain sequence along with its context. The antigen this receptor binds is unknown. A read error is possible here, since a much larger clone lies one base away. Bulk unsorted tissue served as the source for RNA extraction, and RNA quality was assessed using a NanoDrop ND-1000 and an Agilent 2100. For the normal lung samples, distant non-tumor tissue was collected more than 3 cm away from the tumor edge. Newly diagnosed lung cancer patients without prior chemotherapy who had been admitted for thoracic surgery in China between August and November 2014 were enrolled as donors. Patients who had received previous radiotherapy or chemotherapy, or who had another concurrent cancer, were excluded from the study. Surgical tissue pieces of about 1-2.1 cm3 were preserved in RNAlater solution and stored at -80 °C until use. Reading the germline V gene gives CDR1 MGHRA and CDR2 YSYEKL. From the cysteine up to the phenylalanine, the CDR3 has a length of 13 residues. Of all the DNA, just the CDR3 is kept, 39 bases in frame from base 1. V is clipped by 1 base and J by 11 bases, and the sequence between their germline boundaries is 14 bases long.

The data belong to a study of tumor and adjacent non-tumor tissue in lung cancer (dated by TCRdb to 2016 to 2019). In the study overall: Patients with adenocarcinoma (roughly 12), squamous cell carcinoma (2) and small cell lung cancer (1) were included in the cohort. Ages among the roughly 15 patients ranged from about 30 to 76 years, there were 10 men and 5 women, and disease was at TNM stage I to III. More than 25 paired specimens, one tumor and one normal lung sample per patient, were profiled by TCRbeta CDR3 sequencing. In total, sequencing yielded 125,075,908 productive TCRbeta reads, which works out to an average of approximately 4.1 million reads per sample. Bulk TCRbeta repertoires were compared between lung tumor tissue and matched distant non-tumor lung tissue obtained from more than 12 lung cancer patients.

Library prep was done by multiplex PCR. Sequencing was performed on an Illumina HiSeq 2500. TCRbeta libraries were built by three rounds of nested PCR using primers (Table S4), following protocols modified from ARM-PCR. PCR products of 200-500 bp were gel-excised and purified with the QIAquick gel extraction kit before sequencing. The authors' analysis ran thus. Trimmomatic was used to clean the reads, FLASH merged the cleaned reads into complete CDR3 sequences, and MiTCR assigned the sequences to V(D)J germline segments. Clonal diversity was computed as the inverse Simpson's index with VDJtools. Productive reads were defined as in-frame sequences without a premature stop codon. The public reads were quality trimmed at Q25 with fastp and then assembled into clones with MiXCR by TCRdb, keeping productive beta chains. Records with the same CDR3 protein are collapsed into one entry carrying the most frequent genes and DNA. The V and J calls, along with clone size, are taken from TCRdb and not from the paper's own processing. The sample table shows around 100,000 distinct CDR3 sequences, and about 60% are seen once. Of the sample, less than 20% is held by the ten largest clones.

The study at large found these results: In normal lung, the top 100 clones accounted for a significantly larger cumulative share of the repertoire than in tumor tissue. Peripheral blood was not sequenced, so blood TCRbeta repertoires were not examined in the lung cancer patients of the study. Neither the sequencing platform nor unique molecular identifiers are mentioned in the methods. Significantly higher TCR diversity (inverse Simpson) was observed in tumor tissue than in normal lung tissue (roughly 470 vs 170, P = 0.0075, Mann-Whitney U test). TCR diversity was significantly higher in younger patients, and greater tumor TCR diversity was associated with shorter overall survival and shorter disease-free survival. Only about 15 patients were in the cohort, and the authors stated that larger samples and more detailed clinical data are needed.

Rearrangement joined TRBV4-1 to TRBJ1-1; no D gene call is confident. The clonotype originates from a man younger than 40 with non-small cell lung cancer. Sequencing was carried out using distant non-tumor lung tissue. DNA sequence: TGCGCCAGCAGCCAAGGCACTGTCGAGGGCGCTTTCTTT. Translation gives CASSQGTVEGAFF.